The sequence of this T cell receptor (beta chain) was determined in a study of monozygotic twins with inflammatory bowel disease. The study, taken as a whole, reports: Since immunosuppressive treatments differed, patient repertoires may have gained added variability. For IBD patients, clonotypes shared with others were fewer than for healthy twins, especially with disease activity.

With the 5' RACE reads reprocessed, TCRdb shows one record per CDR3 protein and no DNA. The sample table sets out over 350,000 distinct CDR3 sequences. CDR1 and CDR2 (germline): SGHRS, YFSETQ. This CDR3 has 17 residues. Concerning this clonotype itself: Its antigen is not identified.

Blood samples of approximately 2.3 ml were drawn from every donor. The clonotype originates from a human donor with ulcerative colitis or Crohn's disease, or a healthy co-twin of an affected twin (not recorded which). The source material was blood. The V and J genes are TRBV5-1 and TRBJ2-1; with no DNA, the TCRdb D assignment of TRBD1 cannot be verified. CDR3 in amino acids: CASSPKGYRGSYNEQFF.